The rows below give T cell receptor beta chains drawn from one sample of a study of radiotherapy plus CTLA-4 blockade in lung cancer. The repertoire was sequenced with immunoSEQ multiplex PCR; TCRdb's copy has only in-frame clones and lacks some. This table holds 43,000 or so clones, approximately 62% found once. Sequencing was performed on peripheral blood, taken from a patient treated with radiotherapy plus ipilimumab. Receptor source: a human donor with non-small cell lung cancer who had a partial response to radiotherapy plus ipilimumab. Each CDR3 is given with its conserved first and last residue. The D gene is left open where the match is weak. Where a row states a size, it is once, few, many or the class of an expanded clone; other rows omit it.

- TRBJ2-7 - TRBV6-5 TGTGCCAGCAGGGGGTGGGGAGCCCGCGAGCAGTACTTC CASRGWGAREQYF
- TRBJ1-2 - TRBV19 TGTGCCAGTAGTTCCGGACAGCAGTTTGGCTACACCTTC CASSSGQQFGYTF
- TRBJ1-2 TRBD1 TRBV9 TGTGCCAGCAGCGTAGGAGGACAGGGTGATAACTATGGCTACACCTTC CASSVGGQGDNYGYTF
- TRBJ1-5 - TRBV30 TGTGCCTGGAGTCCTGACCCCCTAGATAGCAATCAGCCCCAGCATTTT CAWSPDPLDSNQPQHF
- TRBJ1-2 - TRBV6-5 TGTGCCAGCAGTTCCCCGTCCGGGACATCGAATTATGGCTACACCTTC CASSSPSGTSNYGYTF
- TRBJ1-3 - TRBV7-2 TGTGCCAGCAGCTTCACGGGTGGAAACACCATATATTTT CASSFTGGNTIYF
many TRBJ2-7 TRBD2 TRBV7-2 TGTGCCAGCAGCCCCCTAGCGGGACCCTACGAGCAGTACTTC CASSPLAGPYEQYF
few TRBJ2-7 - TRBV29-1 TGCAGCGTTGCGGGAAGACCGTACGAGCAGTACTTC CSVAGRPYEQYF
- TRBJ2-7 TRBD2 TRBV5-1 TGCGCCAGCAGCTTGCTGGGACTAGAAGGAGAGCAGTACTTC CASSLLGLEGEQYF
- TRBJ2-7 TRBD2 TRBV27 TGTGCCAGCAGCTCTTTCGGGACTAGCGGGGGGAGGTACGAGCAGTACTTC CASSSFGTSGGRYEQYF
- TRBJ1-1 TRBD1 TRBV2 TGTGCCAGCAGTAGGGGACAGTTGAACACTGAAGCTTTCTTT CASSRGQLNTEAFF
few TRBJ1-3 - TRBV19 TGTGCCAGTAGTCTCAACGGGGGGTCAATCTCCGGAAACACCATATATTTT CASSLNGGSISGNTIYF
- TRBJ2-7 TRBD1 TRBV5-1 TGCGCCAGCAAACCTCGACAGGGGGGACCTCCCTACGAGCAGTACTTC CASKPRQGGPPYEQYF
few TRBJ2-1 TRBD2 TRBV19 TGTGCCAGTAGTCCACTAGCGGGAGCCTACAATGAGCAGTTCTTC CASSPLAGAYNEQFF
- TRBJ1-2 TRBD1 TRBV2 TGTGCCAGCAGTGAAGCGGCCCATAGGACAGGGGGAAAAGGTGGCTACACCTTC CASSEAAHRTGGKGGYTF
- TRBJ2-3 TRBD2 TRBV27 TGTGCCAGCAGAGACCGGGCTAGCGGTTTAGCGTGGAAGCAGTATTTT CASRDRASGLAWKQYF
- TRBJ2-3 TRBD2 TRBV18 TGTGCCAGCTCACCCGGTAGCGGGAGGATGGCCCCAGATACGCAGTATTTT CASSPGSGRMAPDTQYF
- TRBJ1-5 - TRBV6-5 TGTGCCAGCAGTTACGAGGGGGGGGATCAGCCCCAGCATTTT CASSYEGGDQPQHF
few TRBJ1-4 TRBD1 TRBV5-4 TGTGCCAGCAGCCAAGGGGGCCGTAATGAAAAACTGTTTTTT CASSQGGRNEKLFF
- TRBJ2-3 - TRBV4-3 TGCGCCAGCAGCCAAGAGCTACAGGGTACGCAGTATTTT CASSQELQGTQYF
- TRBJ2-7 - TRBV25-1 TGTGCCAGCAGTGAACCATTGCCGGACAGTGCTAGAGGCGAGCAGTACTTC CASSEPLPDSARGEQYF
- TRBJ1-2 - TRBV29-1 TGCAGCGTTGACTCGCAGCGGAACTATGGCTACACCTTC CSVDSQRNYGYTF
- TRBJ2-1 TRBD2 TRBV13 TGTGCCAGCAGCCTGACTAGCGGGATGATGGATGAGCAGTTCTTC CASSLTSGMMDEQFF
- TRBJ2-1 TRBD1 TRBV4-2 TGTGCCAGCAGCCTCCGACAGGGGGCTTCCTACAATGAGCAGTTCTTC CASSLRQGASYNEQFF
many TRBJ2-3 TRBD2 TRBV5-8 TGTGCCAGCAGCTTCGGGCTAGCGGGAGGGATCACAGATACGCAGTATTTT CASSFGLAGGITDTQYF
- TRBJ2-5 TRBD2 TRBV6-6 TGTGCCAGCAGTTTGGGACTAGCGGGTTTCCAAGAGACCCAGTACTTC CASSLGLAGFQETQYF
- TRBJ2-7 - TRBV5-1 TGCGCCAGCAGCTTGGGCAGGACTATTGGCTCCTACGAGCAGTACTTC CASSLGRTIGSYEQYF
- TRBJ2-3 - TRBV6-1 TGTGCCAGCAGCGGTAAGGGGGTTGGCACAGATACGCAGTATTTT CASSGKGVGTDTQYF
- TRBJ1-2 - TRBV7-8 TGTGCCAGCAGCTTCTGGGACACCCGAAGTACCTTC CASSFWDTRSTF
- TRBJ1-2 - TRBV4-1 TGCGCCAGCAGCCACGCCAGATCCGATGGCTACACCTTC CASSHARSDGYTF
- TRBJ2-5 - TRBV7-9 TGTGCCAGCAGCTTGGCAGGGGGGTGGGAGCAGTACTTC CASSLAGGWEQYF
- TRBJ2-7 - TRBV2 TGTGCCAGCAGTATTTACTCCGAGCAGTACTTC CASSIYSEQYF
- TRBJ1-2 - TRBV5-3 TGTGCCAGAAGCTTGGGGTGCTCGCGCGGCTACACCTTC CARSLGCSRGYTF
few TRBJ1-2 - TRBV5-5 TGTGCCAGCAGCCAAGACGTGGCAGGGGTCAGTGGCTACACCTTC CASSQDVAGVSGYTF
few TRBJ1-4 TRBD1 TRBV30 TGTGCCTGGACTACAACCCGATCGGGGGACAGGGGATACGAAAAACTGTTTTTT CAWTTTRSGDRGYEKLFF
- TRBJ2-7 TRBD1 TRBV11-2 TGTGCCAGCAGCTTACAACAGGGGCCCGAGAACGAGCAGTACTTC CASSLQQGPENEQYF
- TRBJ1-6 - TRBV7-9 TGTGCCAGCAGCTTAGAGGAGCGGAATTCACCCCTCCACTTT CASSLEERNSPLHF
few TRBJ2-2 - TRBV5-1 TGCGCCAGCAGCTTGTCTCAGACGAACACCGGGGAGCTGTTTTTT CASSLSQTNTGELFF
few TRBJ1-6 - TRBV15 TGTGCCACCAGCAGAGATCGAACAGGAAGTTCACCCCTCCACTTT CATSRDRTGSSPLHF
many TRBJ1-2 TRBD1 TRBV11-2 TGTGCCAGCAGCTTAACACAGGGGGCGGGCTATGGCTACACCTTC CASSLTQGAGYGYTF
- TRBJ2-3 - TRBV6-5 TGTGCCAGCAGTGTGTCTGCCGCCGGGGCAGATACGCAGTATTTT CASSVSAAGADTQYF
- TRBJ1-2 - TRBV5-1 TGCGCCAGCAGCGTGGGACAAACTAACTATGGCTACACCTTC CASSVGQTNYGYTF
few TRBJ2-3 - TRBV5-4 TGTGCCAGCAGCTTGTCCGGCGGAAAGATCACAGATACGCAGTATTTT CASSLSGGKITDTQYF
- TRBJ2-5 - TRBV10-3 TGTGCCATCAGTGAGCCCGGAGGGAAAGAGACCCAGTACTTC CAISEPGGKETQYF
- TRBJ1-1 - TRBV15 TGTGCCACCAGCAGAGATCACCGGGGTGAAGCTTTCTTT CATSRDHRGEAFF
- TRBJ2-3 - TRBV5-1 TGCGCCAGCAGCTTGGGGGCTAGCGGCACAGATACGCAGTATTTT CASSLGASGTDTQYF
many TRBJ1-1 TRBD1 TRBV12-5 TGTGCTAGTGGTTTGCGAAGACAGGGGAACACTGAAGCTTTCTTT CASGLRRQGNTEAFF
- TRBJ2-7 TRBD1 TRBV29-1 TGCAGCGTTGAAGCGTCCGGGACAGGGAGGGTTGGCGAGCAGTACTTC CSVEASGTGRVGEQYF
- TRBJ2-5 TRBD1 TRBV7-9 TGTGCCAGCAGCTTCGGGACAGGGGCTTTAGAGACCCAGTACTTC CASSFGTGALETQYF